This T cell receptor beta chain was recorded in a study of technical replicates of blood from several donors. The table came from immunoSEQ multiplex PCR; TCRdb's copy has only in-frame clones and leaves some out. The sample has around 80,000 clones; 93% are singletons. V gave up 5 bases and J gave up 7 bases; unmatched junction bases: 6. CDR1 is LNHDA, CDR2 SQIVND, per germline (reference sequence). The CDR3 consists of 16 residues. This TCR was recovered from a human donor in good health. V and J are TRBV19 and TRBJ2-1; TRBD2 aligns across 15 bases. The source material was T cells isolated from PBMCs. CDR3: CASSLGLAGGRNEQFF. In nucleotides, the CDR3 is TGTGCCAGTAGTTTAGGACTAGCGGGGGGGCGGAATGAGCAGTTCTTC.